This is a list of T cell receptor beta chains from one sample in a study of memory CD4+ T cells and cytomegalovirus serostatus. Measured with immunoSEQ multiplex PCR; TCRdb has only the in-frame clones, and not every one. Among around 54,000 clones, roughly 80% were seen once, and the ten largest hold 0.65% to 0.7%. Sequencing used memory CD4+ T cells from blood. These receptor sequences come from an adult in good health and CMV-seronegative. Each CDR3 is given with its conserved first and last residue. A D gene is named only where the DNA matches it firmly. Clone size is shown for a subset of rows, as once, few, many or a class of expanded clone.

size,J,D,V,CDR3,DNA
.,TRBJ1-5,.,TRBV30,CAWAEDSNQPQHF,TGTGCCTGGGCGGAGGATAGCAATCAGCCCCAGCATTTT
.,TRBJ1-2,.,TRBV5-6,CASSLNRRVLGYTF,TGTGCCAGCAGCCTTAATCGGAGAGTTCTTGGCTACACCTTC
.,TRBJ2-5,.,TRBV14,CASSQEWGTETQYF,TGTGCCAGCAGCCAAGAGTGGGGTACAGAGACCCAGTACTTC
.,TRBJ2-1,TRBD1,TRBV5-8,CASRSGTGNYNEQFF,TGTGCCAGCAGGTCCGGGACAGGGAATTACAATGAGCAGTTCTTC
.,TRBJ2-7,TRBD2,TRBV6-6,CASSLQASGRYEQYF,TGTGCCAGCAGCTTACAGGCTAGCGGGAGGTACGAGCAGTACTTC
.,TRBJ2-2,.,TRBV28,CASSESFGELFF,TGTGCCAGCTCCGAGTCGTTCGGGGAGCTGTTTTTT
.,TRBJ2-1,.,TRBV7-2,CASSLGGPDEQFF,TGTGCCAGCAGCTTAGGCGGGCCGGATGAGCAGTTCTTC
.,TRBJ2-3,TRBD1,TRBV27,CASVGQGRRTDTQYF,TGTGCCAGCGTAGGACAGGGAAGAAGGACAGATACGCAGTATTTT
.,TRBJ2-1,TRBD2,TRBV18,CASSPDDRLAGYNEQFF,TGTGCCAGCTCACCGGACGATCGACTAGCGGGGTACAATGAGCAGTTCTTC
.,TRBJ2-7,.,TRBV14,CASSEGGVAGEQYF,TGTGCCAGCAGCGAAGGGGGGGTAGCTGGCGAGCAGTACTTC
few,TRBJ2-7,.,TRBV14,CASSQSGLLGEQYF,TGTGCCAGCAGCCAAAGCGGATTGTTGGGGGAGCAGTACTTC
.,TRBJ2-1,TRBD2,TRBV11-2,CASSLRRSPIAGGYNEQFF,TGTGCCAGCAGCTTAAGGAGGAGTCCGATAGCGGGGGGATACAATGAGCAGTTCTTC
.,TRBJ1-3,.,TRBV7-9,CASSPQAGKGSISGNTIYF,TGTGCCAGCAGCCCCCAGGCAGGGAAAGGGTCTATCTCTGGAAACACCATATATTTT
.,TRBJ1-5,.,TRBV7-8,CASSLRAFSGQQPQHF,TGTGCCAGCAGCTTAAGAGCCTTTTCAGGGCAGCAGCCCCAGCATTTT